This T cell receptor beta chain was recovered during a study of cytomegalovirus exposure and HLA in healthy donors. V was pared by 1 base and J by 1 base, with 16 bases between. Germline V gene lookup returns CDR1 MNHNS and CDR2 SASEGT. The CDR3 is 17 amino acids. Points on this clone: Its target is not known.

Findings and caveats of the study: After further analysis at a later stage, 16,951 TCR beta sequences were associated with HLA alleles at 0.05 false discovery rate.

PCR was performed using 60 Vbeta and 13 Jbeta primers. Using immunoSEQ multiplex PCR, the repertoire was profiled, and TCRdb retains in-frame clones only, with some absent. The table records 140,000 or so clones, roughly 70% of them present only once. The sequenced sample was PBMCs. The source of this sequence is a man aged 18 to 30 in good health and CMV-seropositive. This chain connects TRBV6-1 to TRBJ1-1; perhaps TRBD1 as D (6 bases). In nucleotides, the CDR3 is TGTGCCAGCAGTGAAGTGGGCAGGGGTCGATGGAACACTGAAGCTTTCTTT. Its translation is CASSEVGRGRWNTEAFF.